This TCR beta chain originates from a study of PD-L1 blockade in urothelial cancer. In the study overall: Males with bladder-origin urothelial cancer constituted most of the 29 patients. Study results and caveats: Greater 3-week expansion of tumor-associated blood clones was recorded for durable-benefit patients.

Time point here: pretreatment peripheral blood. The CDR3 contains 18 residues. The germline V gene encodes CDR1 LNHDA and CDR2 SQIVND (reference sequence). The germline V and J ends were trimmed by 3 bases and 1 base, with 19 bases remaining between them. Assay: immunoSEQ multiplex PCR; the TCRdb copy retains only in-frame clones and omits some. The sample includes more than 50,000 clones, 81% seen only once; the top ten take roughly 3.5%. With regard to this clone: Antigen: not known.

The chain links TRBV19 to TRBJ2-1; the D is unclear. The material sequenced was PBMCs, taken around atezolizumab (anti-PD-L1) treatment. This clonotype was obtained from a man in his 70s with urothelial cancer. CDR3 nucleotides: TGTGCCAGTAGTATTTACAATCTCCGAGCGTGGTCCTACAATGAGCAGTTCTTC. Amino acids: CASSIYNLRAWSYNEQFF.